This is a list of T cell receptor beta chains from one sample in a study of blood T cell repertoires in COVID-19. The protocol was immunoSEQ multiplex PCR, while the TCRdb copy is restricted to in-frame clones and leaves out a portion. Counted here are roughly 350,000 clones, approximately 92% occurring once; the ten biggest clones make up around 20%. Material: PBMCs or T cells enriched from blood (not recorded which). These receptors were collected from a woman aged 25 to 39 who had recovered from COVID-19. CDR3s leave out the opening cysteine and the closing phenylalanine or tryptophan.

V gene	J gene	CDR3 protein
TRBV13	TRBJ1-5	ATTGGGSNQPQH
TRBV28	TRBJ2-2	ASTSLRAGDHTGELF
TRBV3-1/TRBV3-2	TRBJ1-4	ASSQYVGEKSV
TRBV19	TRBJ2-1	ATGTGGTDEQF
TRBV11-3	TRBJ1-4	ASSPGGIATNEKLF
TRBV10-3	TRBJ2-1	AISALAGVTYNEQF
TRBV7-8	TRBJ2-2	ASSIDRVGTGELF
TRBV4-1	TRBJ2-5	ASSQEVVVRQETQY
TRBV4-2	TRBJ2-4	ASSQLTGGSGNIQY
TRBV18	TRBJ2-5	ASSPAEETQY
TRBV11-3	TRBJ2-1	ASSRSSYNEQF
TRBV4-1	TRBJ1-1	ASSQAQVSRQMNTEAF
TRBV2	TRBJ1-1	ASSKTGTEAF
TRBV5-5	TRBJ1-1	ASSLLEATEAF
TRBV28	TRBJ1-5	ASRPGGGSNQPQH
TRBV4-3	TRBJ2-7	ASSLGTSGYEQY
TRBV5-4	TRBJ1-2	ASSGRDREGGYT
TRBV7-3	TRBJ2-3	ASSLQGGTDTQY
TRBV27	TRBJ2-7	ASNGGNSYEQY
TRBV4-3	TRBJ1-3	ASSQGQGGQELRNTIY
TRBV9	TRBJ2-1	ASSVEGQGRDEQF
TRBV7-2	TRBJ1-2	ASSVPGTEIYGYT
TRBV24-1	TRBJ2-5	ATSDSWLNQETQY
TRBV21-1	TRBJ2-5	ASSAVSCGQETQY
TRBV19	TRBJ2-2	ASTLGQVTGELF
TRBV24-1	TRBJ2-1	ATSDYGSSYNEQF
TRBV19	TRBJ1-5	ASRTGTGSNQPQH
TRBV5-4	TRBJ2-6	ASSPGFSGANVLT
TRBV5-4	TRBJ2-1	ASRDGDYPYNEQF
TRBV7-3	TRBJ2-5	ASSLRAERPETQY
TRBV29-1	TRBJ2-1	SVGLAGPYNEQF
TRBV28	TRBJ1-2	ASRDGQTFYGYT
TRBV18	TRBJ1-5	ASSRTGVSWQPQH
TRBV28	TRBJ2-7	ASSGQVGEQY
TRBV6-5	TRBJ2-5	ASSYLAAKETQY
TRBV4-1	TRBJ2-6	ASSQVTGNSGANVLT
TRBV7-2	TRBJ1-1	ASSLTGGTEAF
TRBV19	TRBJ1-2	ASSTNRGSQTNYGYT
TRBV28	TRBJ2-7	ASSPLAGVNYEQY
TRBV9	TRBJ1-6	ASSVGPREPLH
TRBV2	TRBJ2-7	ASRLRDRGLYEQY
TRBV4-1	TRBJ2-6	ASSQDRSSGANVLT
TRBV7-9	TRBJ1-4	ASSRDIMKGEKLF
TRBV5-1	TRBJ2-5	ASSRDRGYQETQY